Detailed here is one T cell receptor beta chain. The data were obtained in a study of blood T cell repertoires in COVID-19. Turning to the study itself: Acute-phase and convalescent COVID-19 samples originated in the United States, Italy and Spain. PBMCs, B-cell-depleted T cells, or T cells were the source of the cDNA or gDNA that made up the material.

Per the authors' pipeline: Quantification of nucleated cells was approximated via reference gene primer amplification. Clones were sequenced by immunoSEQ multiplex PCR, and TCRdb holds only the in-frame ones, with some missing. The V and J calls and clone size are taken from that table; D and trimming were inferred from the DNA. The sample consists of roughly 380,000 clones, approximately 80% of them appearing once. Trimming at V came to 5 bases and at J to 4 bases, leaving 6 bases not matched to a gene. Germline V lookup: CDR1 MNHEY, CDR2 SMNVEV (reference sequence). The CDR3 is 14 amino acids. This sequence originates from a human donor with acute or convalescent COVID-19. The donor label of this sample is uncertain. The sample comprised peripheral blood. This chain uses TRBV27 with TRBJ1-2; 8 nucleotides line up with TRBD1. The CDR3 nucleotides are TGTGCCAGCAGTCTCCGGACAGGGTTCTATGGCTACACCTTC. It codes for CASSLRTGFYGYTF.